Listed below are T cell receptor beta chains from one sample, sequenced in a study of OX40 agonist ivuxolimab in advanced cancers. Assay: immunoSEQ multiplex PCR; the TCRdb copy retains only in-frame clones and omits some. In the table there are some 90,000 clones, roughly nine tenths of which are singletons. This sample comprised CD4+ or CD8+ T cells sorted from blood, obtained in a trial of the OX40 agonist ivuxolimab. Every receptor here comes from an adult with an advanced solid tumor such as melanoma, head and neck, liver or kidney cancer. Both conserved end residues are part of each CDR3. A D gene is named only where the DNA matches it firmly. Rows may omit the clone size; those that give it use once, few, many or a size class.

J	V	size	D	CDR3	DNA
TRBJ2-7	TRBV11-1	-	-	CAGSFGVGLPQYF	TGTGCCGGCAGCTTTGGGGTAGGACTCCCGCAGTACTTC
TRBJ1-1	TRBV6-5	-	-	CASRSWTRNIGAFF	TGTGCCAGCAGATCTTGGACGAGGAACATCGGAGCTTTCTTT
TRBJ1-5	TRBV30	-	-	CAWTSVANQPQHF	TGTGCCTGGACGTCGGTCGCCAATCAGCCCCAGCATTTT
TRBJ2-3	TRBV9	-	-	CATPTEGDTQYF	TGTGCCACCCCGACAGAGGGGGATACGCAGTATTTT
TRBJ1-1	TRBV6-6	-	-	CASSYSSVNTEAFF	TGTGCCAGCAGTTACTCGAGTGTGAACACTGAAGCTTTCTTT
TRBJ2-7	TRBV6-1	-	TRBD2	CASRRGSGNYEQYF	TGTGCCAGCCGCCGAGGTAGCGGGAACTACGAGCAGTACTTC
TRBJ2-7	TRBV6-6	few	TRBD1	CASSIRQGARQYF	TGTGCCAGCAGTATCCGACAGGGGGCGCGGCAGTACTTC
TRBJ2-1	TRBV2	-	TRBD2	CASSTGTSGVNEQFF	TGTGCCAGCAGTACCGGGACTAGCGGCGTCAATGAGCAGTTCTTC
TRBJ2-2	TRBV28	-	-	CASSSGPSDTGELFF	TGTGCCAGCAGTTCCGGCCCAAGCGACACCGGGGAGCTGTTTTTT
TRBJ1-5	TRBV7-2	-	-	CASSLGGVTQPQHF	TGTGCCAGCAGCTTAGGGGGGGTCACTCAGCCCCAGCATTTT
TRBJ2-3	TRBV5-4	-	TRBD2	CASSLLGLAGADTQYF	TGTGCCAGCAGCTTGTTGGGACTAGCGGGAGCAGATACGCAGTATTTT
TRBJ1-2	TRBV9	-	-	CASSVEGGLDGYTF	TGTGCCAGCAGCGTAGAGGGGGGGCTAGATGGCTACACCTTC
TRBJ2-7	TRBV30	few	-	CAWSVGSPTSYEQYF	TGTGCCTGGAGTGTAGGGTCCCCCACGAGCTACGAGCAGTACTTC